This entry features one T cell receptor beta chain sequence. The antigen remains unidentified. This entry belongs to a study of post-analysis software for immune sequencing data. Study-level background: Patients had relapsing-remitting, secondary progressive or progressive-relapsing multiple sclerosis; some lacked subtype. Study-wide results and caveats: TRBV5-6, TRBV5-1 and TRBV20-1 belonged to a set of about five TRBV segments that were more frequent in patients than controls. Samples from one preparation batch, clustered by F measure, grouped strongly together. Controls significantly exceeded multiple sclerosis patients in normalized Chao1 diversity.

Unique molecular identifiers were present in the TCR beta cDNA libraries. Researchers reported around 510,000 cDNA molecules coming from around 1 to 9.1 million T cells. TCRdb re-called the PCR reads with MiXCR, one entry per CDR3 protein. The data show fewer than 900,000 distinct CDR3 sequences, 40% to 55% seen once. Germline V gives CDR1 LGHNA, CDR2 YSLEER. CDR3 length equals 19 residues. Deletions cut 0 bases from V and 7 bases from J, with 25 bases between. Material for sequencing was blood. This clonotype originated in a girl aged 5 to 17 with multiple sclerosis. The rearrangement links TRBV4-3 to TRBJ2-1, with D unclear. In nucleotides, the CDR3 is TGCGCCAGCAGCCAAGAGGTCCCCTCCAGTGGCCTACAAATTAATGAGCAGTTCTTC. Amino acid sequence: CASSQEVPSSGLQINEQFF.